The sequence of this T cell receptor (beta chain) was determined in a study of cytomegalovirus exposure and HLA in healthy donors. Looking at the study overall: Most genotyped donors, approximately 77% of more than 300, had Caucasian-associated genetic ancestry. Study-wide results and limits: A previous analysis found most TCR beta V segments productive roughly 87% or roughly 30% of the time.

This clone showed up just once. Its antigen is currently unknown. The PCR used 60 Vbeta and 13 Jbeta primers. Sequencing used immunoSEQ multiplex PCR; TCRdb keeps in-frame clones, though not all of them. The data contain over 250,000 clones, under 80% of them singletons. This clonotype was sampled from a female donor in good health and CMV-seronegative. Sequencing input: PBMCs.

Here the CDR3 reads CASTPRGNGELFF. The CDR3 DNA is TGCGCCAGCACCCCAAGAGGGAACGGGGAGCTGTTTTTT. The V call is TRBV10-1, the J call TRBJ2-2; possibly TRBD2 for D (5 bases). Germline CDR1 is WNHNN and CDR2 is SYGVQD (reference sequence). The CDR3 is 13 amino acids. V was trimmed by 7 bases and J by 7 bases, leaving 13 bases between them.